The 24 T cell receptor beta chains below come from one sample, sequenced in a study of post-analysis software for immune sequencing data. Findings of the study overall: Relative to controls, patients had about five TRBV segments at higher frequency, with TRBV5-6, TRBV5-1 and TRBV20-1 among these.

The TCR beta cDNA libraries contained unique molecular identifiers. One entry per CDR3 protein, called by TCRdb with MiXCR from the PCR reads. The sample lists 750,000 to 950,000 distinct CDR3 sequences, about 45% occurring once. These receptors have no known antigen. Sequencing was done on a sample of blood. Receptors were obtained from a girl aged 5-17 years with multiple sclerosis.

The count of this clonotype is one. V and J are TRBV5-1 and TRBJ2-3; tentative D call: TRBD1 (6 bases). The germline V gene has CDR1 SGHRS and CDR2 YFSETQ. The CDR3 extends over 16 amino acids. V was pared by 0 bases and J by 2 bases, with 13 bases between. The CDR3 here is CASSLGPGALTDTQYF. Written as DNA, the CDR3 is TGCGCCAGCAGCTTGGGCCCAGGGGCACTCACAGATACGCAGTATTTT.

This clonotype was seen once. The V and J genes are TRBV14 and TRBJ2-1, with D perhaps matching TRBD2 (6 bases). The germline V and J ends were trimmed by 4 bases and 4 bases, with 17 bases remaining between them. This CDR3 comprises 16 residues. The V gene's germline CDR1 is SGHDN and CDR2 FVKESK. The CDR3, as DNA: TGTGCCAGCAGCCTACCGGGCGGGATGACGTACAATGAGCAGTTCTTC. Its translation is CASSLPGGMTYNEQFF.

The gene calls are TRBV12-3 or TRBV12-4 and TRBJ2-1; the D is unclear. The CDR3 is 15 residues long. Trimming pared 7 bases from V and 4 bases from J, leaving 17 bases between. The DNA of the CDR3 is TGTGCCAGCACCACCCCTGGGGTACATTACAATGAGCAGTTCTTC. It specifies CASTTPGVHYNEQFF.

This chain uses TRBV20-1 with TRBJ2-5; 11 bases line up with TRBD2. Germline V gene sequence: CDR1 DFQATT, CDR2 SNEGSKA (reference sequence). The CDR3 loop spans 14 amino acids. V lost 2 bases, J lost 4 bases, and 3 bases stayed unmatched. The CDR3 spells CSARSGLAGETQYF. The DNA for the CDR3 is TGCAGTGCTAGATCAGGACTAGCGGGAGAGACCCAGTACTTC.

The chain has TRBV20-1 and TRBJ2-4, with TRBD2 identical over 10 bases. The J call may be faulty, since TRBJ2-7 better matches the DNA end. Germline CDR1 reads DFQATT; CDR2 reads SNEGSKA (reference sequence). This CDR3 spans 13 amino acids. CDR3 protein: CSAWASGGYEQYF. CDR3 nucleotide sequence: TGCAGTGCTTGGGCTAGCGGGGGTTACGAGCAGTACTTC.

In this sample, this clonotype turned up many times. The chain uses TRBV5-6 and TRBJ2-1, with D hard to call. The CDR3 is 12 residues long. With 4 bases removed from V and 5 bases from J, the gap between germline ends came to 7 bases. From germline, CDR1 is SGHDT and CDR2 YYEEEE. DNA for the CDR3: TGTGCCAGCAGCACCTGGGACAATGAGCAGTTCTTC. This gives the protein CASSTWDNEQFF. Filled out from reference TRBV5-6 and TRBJ2-1, the complete variable domain reads DAGVTQSPTHLIKTRGQQVTLRCSPKSGHDTVSWYQQALGQGPQFIFQYYEEEERQRGNFPDRFSGHQFPNYSSELNVNALLLGDSALYLCASSTWDNEQFFGPGTRLTVL.

The rearrangement joins TRBV4-1 to TRBJ2-3; D perhaps matches TRBD2 (6 bases). The germline V gene encodes CDR1 MGHRA and CDR2 YSYEKL. The CDR3 covers 16 residues. Trimming cost V 1 base and J 0 bases, with 11 bases left between them. CDR3 sequence reads: CASSQGVLASTDTQYF. CDR3 coding DNA: TGCGCCAGCAGCCAAGGTGTCCTAGCGAGCACAGATACGCAGTATTTT.

There are a few counts of this clonotype. CDR3 in DNA: TGTGCCAGCAGCCCTCGACAGGGGAAAAACATTCAGTACTTC. Its translation: CASSPRQGKNIQYF. The gene calls are TRBV11-3 and TRBJ2-4; the match to TRBD1 covers 8 bases. The CDR3 length is 14 residues. Germline assignment: CDR1 SGHNT and CDR2 YENEEA. With 5 bases clipped from V and 4 bases from J, the junction kept 4 bases outside the gene matches. The whole variable domain, remainder taken from reference TRBV11-3 and TRBJ2-4, is EAGVVQSPRYKIIEKKQPVAFWCNPISGHNTLYWYLQNLGQGPELLIRYENEEAVDDSQLPKDRFSAERLKGVDSTLKIQPAELGDSAVYLCASSPRQGKNIQYFGAGTRLSVL.

This clonotype was seen more than once but under ten times. This rearrangement joins TRBV2 to TRBJ1-5; TRBD1 aligns across 9 bases. Germline V gene data show CDR1 as SNHLY and CDR2 as FYNNEI. V trimming: 6 bases; J trimming: 5 bases; junction bases outside the gene matches: 5. CDR3 length equals 14 residues. This CDR3 is CASREGQGHQPQHF. The CDR3, as DNA: TGTGCCAGCAGAGAGGGACAGGGACATCAGCCCCAGCATTTT.

The chain recombines TRBV9 with TRBJ2-5; no clear D gene. Germline-derived CDR1 and CDR2 are SGDLS and YYNGEE. The CDR3 has 15 amino acids. Trimming pared 7 bases from V and 0 bases from J, leaving 16 bases between. CDR3 DNA: TGTGCCAGCGGGGATGGGAACCAGTACCAAGAGACCCAGTACTTC. Its translation is CASGDGNQYQETQYF.

CDR3 in DNA: TGTGCCAGCAGCCACGGGGAGGGAGGGCCGGTTAATGAGCAGTTCTTC. Amino acid sequence: CASSHGEGGPVNEQFF. V gene TRBV13 combines with J gene TRBJ2-1; 7 bases fit TRBD2. V lost 5 bases to trimming and J lost 7 bases; unmatched junction nucleotides: 14. The CDR3 extends over 16 amino acids. Germline-derived CDR1 and CDR2 are PRHDT and FYEKMQ (reference sequence).

The chain carries TRBV12-3 or TRBV12-4 and TRBJ2-5, with a weak D call TRBD2 (6 bases). V gave up 3 bases and J gave up 5 bases, with 13 bases separating them. The CDR3 covers 14 residues. CDR3 in DNA: TGTGCCAGCAGTTTCCCCCCGGGGGTGGAGACCCAGTACTTC. This encodes CASSFPPGVETQYF.

The CDR3 loop is CATEPEGVGGELFF. CDR3 coding DNA: TGTGCCACCGAGCCCGAGGGAGTGGGCGGGGAGCTGTTTTTT. The rearrangement links TRBV4-2 to TRBJ2-2; D might be TRBD2 (5 bases). From germline, CDR1 is LGHNA and CDR2 YNFKEQ. V lost 10 bases and J 7 bases, leaving 19 bases between the germline ends. The CDR3 loop spans 14 amino acids.

The rearrangement uses TRBV20-1 and TRBJ1-2; the D gene is possibly TRBD1 (5 bases). CDR1 is DFQATT and CDR2 is SNEGSKA in the germline V gene (reference sequence). Trimming took off 0 bases at V and 8 bases at J, with 7 bases between the two ends. The CDR3 covers 11 residues. The CDR3 protein is CSAREQAGYTF. As DNA, the CDR3 is TGCAGTGCTAGAGAACAGGCGGGCTACACCTTC.

V is TRBV5-1 and J is TRBJ2-3; D is unclear. The CDR3 is 14 amino acids. V lost 4 bases and J 0 bases, leaving 9 bases between the germline ends. Looked up from germline, CDR1 is SGHRS and CDR2 is YFSETQ. The CDR3 DNA follows: TGCGCCAGCAGCGAGGCTCTAAGCACAGATACGCAGTATTTT. The encoded protein is CASSEALSTDTQYF.

This CDR3 is CASSPAGVGEAFF. Written as DNA, the CDR3 is TGTGCCAGCAGCCCCGCAGGGGTCGGTGAAGCTTTCTTT. The chain is built from TRBV6-5 and TRBJ1-1; a possible D gene is TRBD1 (6 bases). The V end lost 6 bases, the J end lost 7 bases, and 15 bases lay between the germline ends. The CDR3 extends over 13 amino acids. Germline V gives CDR1 MNHEY, CDR2 SVGAGI.

V is TRBV7-9 and J is TRBJ1-4, with D unclear. Trimming shortened V by 4 bases and J by 4 bases, and 25 bases separated the two germline ends. The CDR3 is 19 amino acids. The germline V gene has CDR1 SEHNR and CDR2 FQNEAQ (reference sequence). Written as DNA, the CDR3 is TGTGCCAGCAGCTCGTCGCACCGGGTTAGGGAAATAGATAATGAAAAACTGTTTTTT. Translating it yields CASSSSHRVREIDNEKLFF.

This chain connects TRBV12-3 or TRBV12-4 to TRBJ2-1; maybe TRBD1 (6 bases). This CDR3 has 15 amino acids. V dropped 2 bases and J dropped 6 bases, with 14 bases sitting between them. CDR3 protein: CASSLTAVGGNEQFF. As DNA, the CDR3 is TGTGCCAGCAGTTTAACGGCGGTAGGGGGCAATGAGCAGTTCTTC.

This clonotype occurred a few times. The V and J genes are TRBV20-1 and TRBJ1-4, with a tentative D call TRBD1 (6 bases). Germline assignment: CDR1 DFQATT and CDR2 SNEGSKA (reference sequence). The V gene lost 3 bases and the J gene lost 3 bases, with 17 bases spanning the gap. The CDR3 extends over 16 amino acids. CDR3 sequence reads: CSASPGGGAANEKLFF. In DNA, the CDR3 is TGCAGTGCTAGCCCTGGTGGGGGGGCTGCTAATGAAAAACTGTTTTTT.

This clonotype was seen only a few times. J is TRBJ2-1 and V is TRBV20-1; TRBD2 agrees at 7 bases. CDR1 DFQATT and CDR2 SNEGSKA come from the germline V gene (reference sequence). The junction had 6 bases not matched to a gene; V was cut back by 3 bases and J by 7 bases. This CDR3 is built from 13 residues. The CDR3 sequence is CSASERLANEQFF. CDR3 coding DNA: TGCAGTGCTAGTGAGCGACTAGCAAATGAGCAGTTCTTC.

The rearrangement uses TRBV4-3 and TRBJ2-7; 10 bases agree with TRBD1. V was pared by 1 base and J by 9 bases, with 15 bases of the junction left unmatched. CDR1 is LGHNA and CDR2 is YSLEER in the germline V gene. This CDR3 spans 17 amino acids. This CDR3 is CASSQVGTGTGVDGQYF. For the CDR3, the DNA is TGCGCCAGCAGCCAAGTGGGGACCGGGACAGGGGTGGACGGGCAGTACTTC.

This clonotype was detected once. The chain uses TRBV12-3 or TRBV12-4 and TRBJ2-2, with 12 bases matching TRBD2. With 6 bases clipped from V and 5 bases from J, the junction kept 4 bases outside the gene matches. The CDR3 runs to 15 residues. For the CDR3, the DNA is TGTGCCAGCAGCCCTAGCGGGGGGGCAACCGGGGAGCTGTTTTTT. Its translation is CASSPSGGATGELFF.

The rearrangement uses TRBV20-1 and TRBJ2-7; the D gene is possibly TRBD1 (6 bases). The V and J ends lost 1 base and 2 bases respectively, with 15 bases between them. This CDR3 contains 15 residues. CDR1 and CDR2 (germline): DFQATT, SNEGSKA (reference sequence). The CDR3 reads CSARGVGAPTYEQYF. In DNA form, the CDR3 reads TGCAGTGCTAGAGGGGTGGGGGCCCCCACCTACGAGCAGTACTTC.

This clonotype came up once. The gene calls are TRBV20-1 and TRBJ2-7, with D possibly being TRBD1 (5 bases). Germline V gene sequence: CDR1 DFQATT, CDR2 SNEGSKA (reference sequence). V lost 6 bases, J lost 0 bases, and 12 bases lay in between. The CDR3 is 13 residues long. The CDR3 DNA reads TGCAGTGCCCCAGGGAATACCTCCTACGAGCAGTACTTC. Its protein product is CSAPGNTSYEQYF.